This TCR beta chain was recorded in a study of CD4 T cells in relation to SARS-CoV-2 and coronaviruses. Study overall: Patient ages ranged from about 20 to 80, median 38. Study results and caveats: Pre-pandemic and post-infection samples never came from the same donor. Memory recall responses, not primary responses primed in culture, are what the assay detects.

On this clone itself: Its antigen is as yet unknown.

Clones were read by immunoSEQ multiplex PCR, and TCRdb kept only the in-frame ones, dropping some. The sample holds around 37,000 clones, 80% to 90% seen once. The material sequenced was memory CD4+ T cells from PBMCs. The receptor's source is an adult with COVID-19.

DNA for the CDR3: TGCAGTGCTAGTAAAGCTAGCGGCGGCACAGATACGCAGTATTTT. This encodes CSASKASGGTDTQYF. The V gene is TRBV20-1, the J gene TRBJ2-3; the match to TRBD2 covers 7 bases. Losses at the gene ends were 3 bases for V and 1 base for J; bases not matched to a gene: 7. This CDR3 has 15 residues. The V gene's germline CDR1 is DFQATT and CDR2 SNEGSKA (reference sequence).